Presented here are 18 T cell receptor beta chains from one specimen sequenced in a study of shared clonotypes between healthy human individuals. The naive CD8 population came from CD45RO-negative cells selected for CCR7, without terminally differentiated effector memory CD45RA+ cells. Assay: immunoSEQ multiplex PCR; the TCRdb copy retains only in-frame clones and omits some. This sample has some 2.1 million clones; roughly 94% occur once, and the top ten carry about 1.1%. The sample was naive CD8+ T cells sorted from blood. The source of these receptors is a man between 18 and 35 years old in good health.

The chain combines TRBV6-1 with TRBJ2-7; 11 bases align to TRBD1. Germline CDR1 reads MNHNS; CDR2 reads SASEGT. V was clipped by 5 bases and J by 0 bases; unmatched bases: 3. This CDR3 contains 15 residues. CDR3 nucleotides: TGTGCCAGCAGTTCGGACAGGGGGCTCTCCTACGAGCAGTACTTC. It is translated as CASSSDRGLSYEQYF.

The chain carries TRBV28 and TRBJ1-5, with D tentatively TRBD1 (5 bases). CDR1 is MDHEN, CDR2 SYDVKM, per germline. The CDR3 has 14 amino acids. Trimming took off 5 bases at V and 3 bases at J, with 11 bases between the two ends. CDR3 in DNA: TGTGCCAGCAGTCCGGGGGGGGTCAATCAGCCCCAGCATTTT. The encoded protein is CASSPGGVNQPQHF.

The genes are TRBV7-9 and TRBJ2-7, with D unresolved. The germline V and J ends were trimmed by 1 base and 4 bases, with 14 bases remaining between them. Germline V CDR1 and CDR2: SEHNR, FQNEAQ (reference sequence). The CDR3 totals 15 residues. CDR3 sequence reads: CASSLDGLGGYEQYF. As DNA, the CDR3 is TGTGCCAGCAGCTTAGACGGTCTGGGTGGTTACGAGCAGTACTTC.

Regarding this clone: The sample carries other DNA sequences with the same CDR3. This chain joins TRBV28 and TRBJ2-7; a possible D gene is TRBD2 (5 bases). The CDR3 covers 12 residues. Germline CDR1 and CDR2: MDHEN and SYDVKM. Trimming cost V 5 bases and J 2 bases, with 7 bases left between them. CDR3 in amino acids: CASSTGTYEQYF. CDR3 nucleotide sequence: TGTGCCAGCAGTACCGGGACCTACGAGCAGTACTTC.

The CDR3, as DNA: TGTGCCAGCAGTTTATTGGGGGATTCACCCCTCCACTTT. Translating gives CASSLLGDSPLHF. The gene calls are TRBV27 and TRBJ1-6; D may be TRBD1 (5 bases). The CDR3 covers 13 residues. Trimming removed 1 base from V and 8 bases from J, with 6 bases in between. Looked up from germline, CDR1 is MNHEY and CDR2 is SMNVEV (reference sequence).

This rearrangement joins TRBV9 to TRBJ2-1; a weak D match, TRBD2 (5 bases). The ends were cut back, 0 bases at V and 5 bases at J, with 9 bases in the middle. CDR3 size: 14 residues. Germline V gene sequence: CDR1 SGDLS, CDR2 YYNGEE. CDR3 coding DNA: TGTGCCAGCAGCGTAGCTACTAGTCACAATGAGCAGTTCTTC. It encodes CASSVATSHNEQFF.

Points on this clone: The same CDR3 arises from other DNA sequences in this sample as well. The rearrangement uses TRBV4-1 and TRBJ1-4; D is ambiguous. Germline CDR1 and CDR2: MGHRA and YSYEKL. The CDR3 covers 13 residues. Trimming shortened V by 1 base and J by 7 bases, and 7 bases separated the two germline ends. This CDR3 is CASSQARVEKLFF. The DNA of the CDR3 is TGCGCCAGCAGCCAAGCCCGCGTTGAAAAACTGTTTTTT.

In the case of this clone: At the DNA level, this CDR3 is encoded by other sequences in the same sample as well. In nucleotides, the CDR3 is TGTGCCAGCAGCTTAATCACAGATACGCAGTATTTT. Amino acids: CASSLITDTQYF. The chain recombines TRBV7-9 with TRBJ2-3; D gene ambiguous. Germline CDR1 is SEHNR and CDR2 is FQNEAQ (reference sequence). V was cut by 2 bases and J by 2 bases, with 2 bases left in between. CDR3 length: 12 residues.

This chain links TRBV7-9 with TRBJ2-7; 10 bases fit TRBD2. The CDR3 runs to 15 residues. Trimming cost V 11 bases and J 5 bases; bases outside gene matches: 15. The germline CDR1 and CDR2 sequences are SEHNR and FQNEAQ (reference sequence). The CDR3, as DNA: TGTGCCGGAAGTGGGGCTAGCGGGAGCGCCGACGAGCAGTACTTC. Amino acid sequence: CAGSGASGSADEQYF.

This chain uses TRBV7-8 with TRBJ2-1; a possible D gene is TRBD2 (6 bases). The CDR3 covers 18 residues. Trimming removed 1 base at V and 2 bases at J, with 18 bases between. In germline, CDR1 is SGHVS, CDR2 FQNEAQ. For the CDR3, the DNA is TGTGCCAGCAGCTTAGGACATAGCGAGGGAGGTCCCTACAATGAGCAGTTCTTC. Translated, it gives CASSLGHSEGGPYNEQFF.

The CDR3 DNA follows: TGCGCCAGCAAGTCGATGAAAGGGGCGCCGAACACCGGGGAGCTGTTTTTT. It is translated as CASKSMKGAPNTGELFF. The chain has TRBV5-1 and TRBJ2-2; D might be TRBD1 (5 bases). Germline CDR1 and CDR2: SGHRS and YFSETQ. Trimming shortened V by 6 bases and J by 0 bases, and 18 bases separated the two germline ends. The CDR3 loop spans 17 amino acids.

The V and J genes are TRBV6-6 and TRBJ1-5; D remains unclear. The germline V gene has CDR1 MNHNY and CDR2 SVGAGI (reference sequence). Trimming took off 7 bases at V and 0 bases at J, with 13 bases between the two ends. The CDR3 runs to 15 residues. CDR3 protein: CASTEGRDSNQPQHF. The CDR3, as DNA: TGTGCCAGCACAGAGGGAAGGGATAGCAATCAGCCCCAGCATTTT.

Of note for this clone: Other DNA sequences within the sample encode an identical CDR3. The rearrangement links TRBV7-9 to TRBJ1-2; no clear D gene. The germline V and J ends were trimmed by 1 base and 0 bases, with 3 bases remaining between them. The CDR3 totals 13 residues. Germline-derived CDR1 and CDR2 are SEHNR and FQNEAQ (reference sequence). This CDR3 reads CASSLGTNYGYTF. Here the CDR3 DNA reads TGTGCCAGCAGCTTAGGGACTAACTATGGCTACACCTTC. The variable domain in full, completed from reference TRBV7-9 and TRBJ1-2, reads DTGVSQNPRHKITKRGQNVTFRCDPISEHNRLYWYRQTLGQGPEFLTYFQNEAQLEKSRLLSDRFSAERPKGSFSTLEIQRTEQGDSAMYLCASSLGTNYGYTFGSGTRLTVV.

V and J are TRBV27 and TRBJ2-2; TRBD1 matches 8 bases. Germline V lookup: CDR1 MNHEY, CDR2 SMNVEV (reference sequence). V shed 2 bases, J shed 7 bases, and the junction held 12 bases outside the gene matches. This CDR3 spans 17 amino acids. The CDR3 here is CASSLGQGAGRSGELFF. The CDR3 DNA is TGTGCCAGCAGTTTAGGCCAGGGGGCGGGAAGGAGCGGGGAGCTGTTTTTT.

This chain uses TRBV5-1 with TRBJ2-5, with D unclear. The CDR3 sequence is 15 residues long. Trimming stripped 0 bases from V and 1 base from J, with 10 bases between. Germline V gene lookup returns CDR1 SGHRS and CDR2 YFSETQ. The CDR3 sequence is CASSLGLVGQETQYF. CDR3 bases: TGCGCCAGCAGCTTGGGCCTAGTCGGCCAAGAGACCCAGTACTTC.

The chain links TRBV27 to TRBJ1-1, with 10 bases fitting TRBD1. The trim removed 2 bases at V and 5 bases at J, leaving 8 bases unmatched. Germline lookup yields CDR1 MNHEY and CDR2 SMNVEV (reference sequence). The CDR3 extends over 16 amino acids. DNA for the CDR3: TGTGCCAGCAGTTTACGGCCGGGACAGGGGATAACTGAAGCTTTCTTT. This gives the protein CASSLRPGQGITEAFF.

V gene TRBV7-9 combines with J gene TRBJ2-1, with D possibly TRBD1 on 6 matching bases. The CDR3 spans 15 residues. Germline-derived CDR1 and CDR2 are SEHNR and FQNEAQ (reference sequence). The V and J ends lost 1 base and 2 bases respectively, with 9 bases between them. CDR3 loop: CASSLETGPYNEQFF. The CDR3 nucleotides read TGTGCCAGCAGCTTAGAAACAGGGCCCTACAATGAGCAGTTCTTC.

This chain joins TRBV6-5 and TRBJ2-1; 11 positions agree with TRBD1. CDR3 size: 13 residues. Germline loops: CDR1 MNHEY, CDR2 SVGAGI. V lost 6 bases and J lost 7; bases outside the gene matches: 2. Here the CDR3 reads CASSGTGGNEQFF. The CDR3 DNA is TGTGCCAGCAGCGGGACAGGGGGAAATGAGCAGTTCTTC.